This T cell receptor (beta chain) is from a study of beta chain features in type 1 diabetes. Overall study results and limits: In all four CD4+ subsets, TCRB CDR3 length was significantly, moderately reduced in type 1 diabetes.

Purity exceeding 95% was reached by all sorted populations. Worth noting for this clone: Its antigen is undetermined.

As every portion of the isolated RNA was reverse transcribed, the sequencing read expressed TCRB transcripts. The assay was immunoSEQ multiplex PCR, and TCRdb's table has in-frame clones only and misses some. The sample consists of more than 550,000 clones, about an eighth of them appearing once. This TCR came from a man between 18 and 29 years old with type 1 diabetes. Sequences were obtained from naive CD4+ T cells from blood.

CDR3 DNA: TGTGCCAACGCGGCTCCCGGGACAGGGTCCGGCGGCTACACCTTC. Translated, it gives CANAAPGTGSGGYTF. The genes are TRBV28 and TRBJ1-2, with TRBD1 matching 9 bases. Trimming cost V 10 bases and J 8 bases; bases outside gene matches: 17. Germline V lookup: CDR1 MDHEN, CDR2 SYDVKM. The CDR3 is 15 amino acids.